One T cell receptor beta chain is described in this entry. Second-dose groups at about 4 or about 12 weeks were pooled. CDR3 length: 13 residues. The V gene lost 6 bases and the J gene lost 3 bases, with 11 bases spanning the gap. Repertoires were generated with immunoSEQ multiplex PCR, while TCRdb's copy carries only in-frame clones and drops some. The sample consists of tens of thousands of clones, approximately 90% of them appearing once. This entry comes from a study of T cell responses to AZD1222 COVID-19 vaccine. This sequence originates from an adult who received the AZD1222 COVID-19 vaccine. The sequencing here drew on peripheral blood, taken 28 days after the second AZD1222 dose. V and J are TRBV12-3 or TRBV12-4 and TRBJ1-1, with D perhaps matching TRBD1 (6 bases). This chain's CDR3 is CASRPTGYTEAFF. DNA of the CDR3: TGTGCCAGCAGACCAACAGGGTACACTGAAGCTTTCTTT.